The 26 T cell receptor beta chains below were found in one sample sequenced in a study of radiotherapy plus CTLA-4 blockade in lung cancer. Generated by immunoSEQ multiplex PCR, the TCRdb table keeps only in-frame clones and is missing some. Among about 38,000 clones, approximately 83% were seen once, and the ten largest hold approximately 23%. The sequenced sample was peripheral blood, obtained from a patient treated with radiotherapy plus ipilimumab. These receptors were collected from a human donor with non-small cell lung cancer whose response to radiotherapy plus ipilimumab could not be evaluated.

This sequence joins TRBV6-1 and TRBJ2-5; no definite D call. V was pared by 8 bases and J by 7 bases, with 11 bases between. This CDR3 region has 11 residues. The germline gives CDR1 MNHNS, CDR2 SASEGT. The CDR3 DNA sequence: TGTGCCAGCGCTCTAGAGCGGACCCAGTACTTC. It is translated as CASALERTQYF.

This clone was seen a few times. The CDR3 DNA reads TGTGCCAGCATACCAGGGGAAACCCGAGGGCGGGTCTATGGCTACACCTTC. Amino acids: CASIPGETRGRVYGYTF. This chain joins TRBV28 and TRBJ1-2; D possibly corresponds to TRBD1 (6 bases). This CDR3 region has 17 residues. Per germline, CDR1 MDHEN and CDR2 SYDVKM. V lost 7 bases and J 4 bases, leaving 25 bases between the germline ends.

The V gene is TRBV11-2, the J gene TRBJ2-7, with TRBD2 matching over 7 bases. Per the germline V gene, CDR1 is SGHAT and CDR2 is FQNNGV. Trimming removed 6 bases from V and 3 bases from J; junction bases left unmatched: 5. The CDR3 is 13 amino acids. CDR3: CASSPGLHYEQYF. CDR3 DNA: TGTGCCAGCAGTCCGGGACTACACTACGAGCAGTACTTC.

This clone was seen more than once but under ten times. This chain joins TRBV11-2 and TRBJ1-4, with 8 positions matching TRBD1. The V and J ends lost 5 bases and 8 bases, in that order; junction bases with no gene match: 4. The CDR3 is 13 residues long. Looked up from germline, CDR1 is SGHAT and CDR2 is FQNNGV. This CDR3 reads CASSQDREEKLFF. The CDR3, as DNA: TGTGCCAGCAGCCAGGACAGGGAAGAAAAACTGTTTTTT.

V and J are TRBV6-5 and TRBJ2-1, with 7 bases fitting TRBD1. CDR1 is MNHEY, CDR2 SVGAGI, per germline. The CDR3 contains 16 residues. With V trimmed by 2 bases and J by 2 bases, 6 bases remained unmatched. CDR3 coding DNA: TGTGCCAGCAGTTACACCAACAGGGGCACCTACAATGAGCAGTTCTTC. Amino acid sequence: CASSYTNRGTYNEQFF.

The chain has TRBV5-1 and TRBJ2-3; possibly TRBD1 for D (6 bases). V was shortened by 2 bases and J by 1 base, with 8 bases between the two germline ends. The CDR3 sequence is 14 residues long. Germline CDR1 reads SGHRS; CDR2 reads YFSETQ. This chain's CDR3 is CASSLGGGTDTQYF. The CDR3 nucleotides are TGCGCCAGCAGCTTAGGGGGTGGCACAGATACGCAGTATTTT. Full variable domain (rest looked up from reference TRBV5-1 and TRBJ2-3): KAGVTQTPRYLIKTRGQQVTLSCSPISGHRSVSWYQQTPGQGLQFLFEYFSETQRNKGNFPGRFSGRQFSNSRSEMNVSTLELGDSALYLCASSLGGGTDTQYFGPGTRLTVL.

DNA of the CDR3: TGCGCCAGCAGCGCGACTAGCGGGATGAACTACGAGCAGTACTTC. Amino acid sequence: CASSATSGMNYEQYF. The chain combines TRBV5-1 with TRBJ2-7, with 11 positions matching TRBD2. CDR3 length: 15 residues. Trimming at V came to 4 bases and at J to 3 bases, leaving 6 bases not matched to a gene. Germline V lookup: CDR1 SGHRS, CDR2 YFSETQ.

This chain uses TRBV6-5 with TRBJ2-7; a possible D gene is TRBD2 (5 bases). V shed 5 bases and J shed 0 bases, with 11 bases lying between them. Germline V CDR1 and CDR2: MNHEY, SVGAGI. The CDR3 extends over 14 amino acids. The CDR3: CASSPWENSYEQYF. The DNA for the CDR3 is TGTGCCAGCAGTCCCTGGGAGAACTCCTACGAGCAGTACTTC.

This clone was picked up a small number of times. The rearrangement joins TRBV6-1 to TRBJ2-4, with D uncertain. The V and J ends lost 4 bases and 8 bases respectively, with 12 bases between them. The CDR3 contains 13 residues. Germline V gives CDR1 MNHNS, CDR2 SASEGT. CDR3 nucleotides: TGTGCCAGCAGTGCGGAGTTTACCGACATTCAGTACTTC. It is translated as CASSAEFTDIQYF.

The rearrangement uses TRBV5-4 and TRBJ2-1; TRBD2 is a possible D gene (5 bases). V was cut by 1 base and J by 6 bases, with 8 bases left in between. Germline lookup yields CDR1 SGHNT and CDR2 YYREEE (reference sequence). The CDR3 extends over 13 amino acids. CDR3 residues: CASSLPGSNEQFF. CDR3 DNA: TGTGCCAGCAGCTTGCCGGGATCCAATGAGCAGTTCTTC.

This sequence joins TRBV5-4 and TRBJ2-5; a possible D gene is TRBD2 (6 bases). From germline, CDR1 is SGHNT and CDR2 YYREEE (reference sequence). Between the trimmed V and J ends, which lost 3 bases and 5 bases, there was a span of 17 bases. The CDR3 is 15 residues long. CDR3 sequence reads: CASSSEGLKRETQYF. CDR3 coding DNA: TGTGCCAGCAGCTCGGAGGGCCTCAAAAGGGAGACCCAGTACTTC.

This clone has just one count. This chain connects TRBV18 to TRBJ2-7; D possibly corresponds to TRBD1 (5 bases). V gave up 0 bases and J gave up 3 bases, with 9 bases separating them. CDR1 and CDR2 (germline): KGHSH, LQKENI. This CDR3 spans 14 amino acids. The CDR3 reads CASSPPGQGYEQYF. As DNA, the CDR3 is TGTGCCAGCTCACCACCTGGGCAGGGCTACGAGCAGTACTTC. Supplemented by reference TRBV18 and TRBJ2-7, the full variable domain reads NAGVMQNPRHLVRRRGQEARLRCSPMKGHSHVYWYRQLPEEGLKFMVYLQKENIIDESGMPKERFSAEFPKEGPSILRIQQVVRGDSAAYFCASSPPGQGYEQYFGPGTRLTVT.

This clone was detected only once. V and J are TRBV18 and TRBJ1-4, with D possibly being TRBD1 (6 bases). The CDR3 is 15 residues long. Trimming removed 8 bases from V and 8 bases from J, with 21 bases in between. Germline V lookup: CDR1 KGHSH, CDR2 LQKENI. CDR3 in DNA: TGTGCCAGCCCTACGAGGGGGGGCACACGGGAAAAACTGTTTTTT. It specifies CASPTRGGTREKLFF. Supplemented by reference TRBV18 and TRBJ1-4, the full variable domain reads NAGVMQNPRHLVRRRGQEARLRCSPMKGHSHVYWYRQLPEEGLKFMVYLQKENIIDESGMPKERFSAEFPKEGPSILRIQQVVRGDSAAYFCASPTRGGTREKLFFGSGTQLSVL.

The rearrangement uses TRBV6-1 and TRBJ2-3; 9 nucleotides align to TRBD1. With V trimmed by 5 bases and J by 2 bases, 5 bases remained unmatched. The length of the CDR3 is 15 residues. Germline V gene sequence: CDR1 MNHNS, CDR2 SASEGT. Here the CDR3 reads CASSNGDRVTDTQYF. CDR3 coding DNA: TGTGCCAGCAGTAATGGGGACAGGGTCACAGATACGCAGTATTTT.

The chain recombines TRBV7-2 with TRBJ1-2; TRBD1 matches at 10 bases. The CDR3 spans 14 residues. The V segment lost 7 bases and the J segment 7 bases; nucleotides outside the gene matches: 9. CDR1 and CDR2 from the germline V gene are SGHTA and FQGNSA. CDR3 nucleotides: TGTGCCAGCACCCCTGGGACAGGGGTGGGTGGCTACACCTTC. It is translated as CASTPGTGVGGYTF.

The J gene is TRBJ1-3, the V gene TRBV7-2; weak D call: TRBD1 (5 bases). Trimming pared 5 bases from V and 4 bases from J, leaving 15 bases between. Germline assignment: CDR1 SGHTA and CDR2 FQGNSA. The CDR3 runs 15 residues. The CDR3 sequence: CASSARGGVGNTIYF. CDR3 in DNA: TGTGCCAGCAGCGCCCGGGGAGGGGTCGGAAACACCATATATTTT.

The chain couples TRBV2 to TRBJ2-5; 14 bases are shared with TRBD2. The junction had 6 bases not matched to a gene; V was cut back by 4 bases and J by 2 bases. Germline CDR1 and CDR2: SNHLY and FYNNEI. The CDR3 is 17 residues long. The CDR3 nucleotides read TGTGCCAGCAGTGGGGGACTAGCGGGGGCTATTCAAGAGACCCAGTACTTC. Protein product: CASSGGLAGAIQETQYF. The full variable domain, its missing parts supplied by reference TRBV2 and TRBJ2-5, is EPEVTQTPSHQVTQMGQEVILRCVPISNHLYFYWYRQILGQKVEFLVSFYNNEISEKSEIFDDQFSVERPDGSNFTLKIRSTKLEDSAMYFCASSGGLAGAIQETQYFGPGTRLLVL.

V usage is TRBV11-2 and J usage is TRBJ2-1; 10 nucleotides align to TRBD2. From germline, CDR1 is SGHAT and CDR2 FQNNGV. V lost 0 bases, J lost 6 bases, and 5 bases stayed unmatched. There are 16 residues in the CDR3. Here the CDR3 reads CASSLDLAGATNEQFF. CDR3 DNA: TGTGCCAGCAGCTTAGATCTAGCGGGAGCTACCAATGAGCAGTTCTTC. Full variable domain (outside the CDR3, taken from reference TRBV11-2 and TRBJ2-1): EAGVAQSPRYKIIEKRQSVAFWCNPISGHATLYWYQQILGQGPKLLIQFQNNGVVDDSQLPKDRFSAERLKGVDSTLKIQPAKLEDSAVYLCASSLDLAGATNEQFFGPGTRLTVL.

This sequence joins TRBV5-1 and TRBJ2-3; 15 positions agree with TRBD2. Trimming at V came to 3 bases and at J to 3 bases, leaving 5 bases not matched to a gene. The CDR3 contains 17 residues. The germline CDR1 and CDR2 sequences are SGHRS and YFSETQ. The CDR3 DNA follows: TGCGCCAGCAGCTCCGGACTAGCGGGAGGGCCAACAGATACGCAGTATTTT. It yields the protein CASSSGLAGGPTDTQYF.

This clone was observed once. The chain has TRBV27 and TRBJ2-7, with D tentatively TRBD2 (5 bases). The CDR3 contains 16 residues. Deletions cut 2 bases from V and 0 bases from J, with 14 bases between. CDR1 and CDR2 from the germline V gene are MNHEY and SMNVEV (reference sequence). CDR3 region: CASSLGASRSSYEQYF. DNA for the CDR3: TGTGCCAGCAGTTTAGGCGCTAGCCGGAGCTCCTACGAGCAGTACTTC.

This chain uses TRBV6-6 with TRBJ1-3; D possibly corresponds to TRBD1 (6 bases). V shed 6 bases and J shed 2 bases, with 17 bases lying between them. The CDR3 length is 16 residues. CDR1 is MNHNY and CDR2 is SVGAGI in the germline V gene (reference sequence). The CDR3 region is CASRRLQGAAGNTIYF. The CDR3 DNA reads TGTGCCAGCAGAAGATTACAGGGCGCAGCTGGAAACACCATATATTTT.

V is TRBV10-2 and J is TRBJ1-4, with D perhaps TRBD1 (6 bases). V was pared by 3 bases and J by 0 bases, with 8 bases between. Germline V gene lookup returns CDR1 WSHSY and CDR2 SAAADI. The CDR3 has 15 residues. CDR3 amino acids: CASSEQGSTNEKLFF. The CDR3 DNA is TGCGCCAGCAGTGAACAGGGATCAACTAATGAAAAACTGTTTTTT.

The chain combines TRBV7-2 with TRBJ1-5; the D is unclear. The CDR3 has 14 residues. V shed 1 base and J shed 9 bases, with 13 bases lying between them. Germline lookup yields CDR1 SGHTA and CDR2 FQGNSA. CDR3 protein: CASSLGASPGPQHF. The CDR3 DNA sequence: TGTGCCAGCAGCTTAGGGGCAAGCCCAGGGCCCCAGCATTTT.

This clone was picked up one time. CDR3 sequence: CASTMGTGQRAQFF. Written as DNA, the CDR3 is TGTGCCAGCACCATGGGGACAGGGCAGCGGGCGCAGTTCTTC. The chain combines TRBV28 with TRBJ2-1; 9 nucleotides match TRBD1. This CDR3 is 14 amino acids long. Per germline, CDR1 MDHEN and CDR2 SYDVKM. Trimming cost V 7 bases and J 12 bases; bases outside gene matches: 13.

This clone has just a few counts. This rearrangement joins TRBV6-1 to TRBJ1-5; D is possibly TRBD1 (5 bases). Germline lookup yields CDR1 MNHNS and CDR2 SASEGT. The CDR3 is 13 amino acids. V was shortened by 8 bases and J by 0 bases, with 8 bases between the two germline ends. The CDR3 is CASRGDSNQPQHF. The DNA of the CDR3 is TGTGCCAGCCGGGGGGATAGCAATCAGCCCCAGCATTTT.

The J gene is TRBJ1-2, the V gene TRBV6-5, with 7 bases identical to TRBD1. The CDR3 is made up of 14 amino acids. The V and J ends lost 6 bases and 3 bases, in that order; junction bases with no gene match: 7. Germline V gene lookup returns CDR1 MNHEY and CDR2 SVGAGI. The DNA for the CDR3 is TGTGCCAGCAGCCGAAGGGACAGCTACTATGGCTACACCTTC. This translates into CASSRRDSYYGYTF.